This TCR beta chain is from a study of T cell responses to AZD1222 COVID-19 vaccine (dated by TCRdb to the early 2020s). Context from the whole study: TCR sequencing was performed for about 240 trial participants, of whom around 200 were given two doses of AZD1222 and around 25 were given two doses of MenACWY control vaccine. Trial participants were enrolled by age into 18-55, 56-69 and 70-plus year subgroups, with 148, 28 and 57 TCR-sequenced participants respectively.

Interpreted using the paper, the time point label stands for: about 28 days (+/-7) after the second vaccine dose. AZD1222 recipients given second doses at about 4 weeks or at about 12 weeks were pooled, since spike-specific TCR depth and breadth were not found to differ between the two schedules. Vaccinee samples came from UK trials COV001 and COV002, including a single-blind randomized controlled phase 2/3 trial of AZD1222 (ChAdOx1 nCoV-19) in healthy adults. For TCRbeta chain sequencing, PBMC samples from trial participants were taken at day 0 and at day 28 after the second dose. The CDR3 regions of human TCRbeta chains were subjected to immunosequencing. Per the source publication's procedure: TCRs in the repertoires were compared against a reference library of SARS-CoV-2-specific TCRs that had been generated with the MIRA antigen-specificity platform. Breadth meant the fraction of unique TCRs that were SARS-CoV-2-associated, whereas depth meant the fraction of total T cells that were SARS-CoV-2-associated. Using the MIRA data, each spike-specific TCR was assigned both to the spike region to which the TCR was reactive and to a CD4 or CD8 class. Log10-transformed breadth and depth values were compared by one-way ANOVA with Sidak's multiple comparisons tests. In TCRdb, the immuneACCESS table is reduced to in-frame sequences with V and J assigned. These tables do not hold every clone; where another copy was compared, an unresolved V gene accounts for under half, and the others remain unexplained. V, J and clone size were drawn from that table, and D and trimming were deduced from the DNA. Present in this sample are more than 95,000 clones, more than 70% of which were seen just once. Approximately 3.5% of the sample belongs to the ten largest clones.

Beyond this particular receptor, the publication reports: Reportedly, almost half of the unique spike-specific TCRs recognized epitopes lying outside the regions that are mutated in the B.1.351 and B.1.1.7 variants. After two AZD1222 doses, both the breadth and the depth of spike-specific TCRs were significantly higher than at day 0 and than in MenACWY recipients. The vaccine-associated CD4 TCRs covered the entire spike protein, and the dominant responses fell in regions 160-218 and 743-854. Because no samples from the day 14 peak response were available, repertoires could be characterized only after the peak T cell response. Most participants were white British and females outnumbered males, and the authors suggested that clonal diversity may have been underestimated. The 56-69-year group was small, and its depth increase did not reach significance, likely because of low power. Conclusions about previously exposed vaccinees are limited, since just five to seven AZD1222 recipients were seropositive for SARS-CoV-2 at baseline.

Points on this clone: Its binding antigen is unknown. No much larger clonotype is one base removed from it; base qualities were not supplied.

V is pruned by 2 bases and J by 7 bases, leaving 5 bases of the junction without a gene match. Reading from cysteine to phenylalanine, the CDR3 counts 15 amino acids. Only the CDR3 DNA stays, 45 bases, in frame from base 1. CDR1 and CDR2, looked up from the germline V gene, are LGHNA and YNFKEQ. The V and J segments used are TRBV4-2 and TRBJ1-3; TRBD1 fits 10 bases in the junction. The sample in question was peripheral blood, obtained 28 days after the second AZD1222 dose. This TCR was sampled from an adult who received the AZD1222 COVID-19 vaccine. The nucleotide sequence is TGTGCCAGCAGCCAAAGGGACAGGGGAGGGAACACCATATATTTT. The encoded protein is CASSQRDRGGNTIYF.